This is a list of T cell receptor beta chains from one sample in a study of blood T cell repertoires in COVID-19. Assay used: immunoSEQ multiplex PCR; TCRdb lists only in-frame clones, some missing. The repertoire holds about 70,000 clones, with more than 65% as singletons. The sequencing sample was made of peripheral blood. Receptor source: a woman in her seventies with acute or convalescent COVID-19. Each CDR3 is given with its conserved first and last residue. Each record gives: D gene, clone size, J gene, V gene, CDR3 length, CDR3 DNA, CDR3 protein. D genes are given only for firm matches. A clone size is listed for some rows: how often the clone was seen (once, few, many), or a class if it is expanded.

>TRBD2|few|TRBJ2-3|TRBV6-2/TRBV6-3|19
TGTGCCAGCAGTTACTCAGGGTTGAAGCGGGGCCCTAGCACAGATACGCAGTATTTT
CASSYSGLKRGPSTDTQYF
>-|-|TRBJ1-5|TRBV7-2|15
TGTGCCAGCAGCTTAGAGAGAAATAGCAATCAGCCCCAGCATTTT
CASSLERNSNQPQHF
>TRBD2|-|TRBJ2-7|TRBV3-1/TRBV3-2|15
TGTGCCAGCAGCCAAGGTACCAGCGGGGGGCCGGAGCAGTACTTC
CASSQGTSGGPEQYF
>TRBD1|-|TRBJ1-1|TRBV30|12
TGTGCCGTAAACAGGGGCAACACTGAAGCTTTCTTT
CAVNRGNTEAFF
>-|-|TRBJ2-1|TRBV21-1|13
TGTGCCAGCAGCAAAGCGCTAAGGGGACAGGCGTTCTTC
CASSKALRGQAFF
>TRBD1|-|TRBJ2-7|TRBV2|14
TGTGCCAGCAGTATCACAGGGGGCATTAAGGCGCAGTACTTC
CASSITGGIKAQYF
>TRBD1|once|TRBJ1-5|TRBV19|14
TGTGCCAGTAGTATTGCAGGGGGCGGTCAGCCCCAGCATTTT
CASSIAGGGQPQHF
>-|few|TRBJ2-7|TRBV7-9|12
TGTGCCAGCAGCTTGGTCGGCTACGAGCAGTACTTC
CASSLVGYEQYF
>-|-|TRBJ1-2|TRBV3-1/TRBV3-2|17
TGTGCCAGCAGCCAAGAGGTGTTCGGAACCGAGGGCTATGGCTACACCTTC
CASSQEVFGTEGYGYTF
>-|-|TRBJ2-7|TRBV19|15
TGTGCCAGTAGTATCAGGGGAATGCCTGAGCACGAGCAGTACTTC
CASSIRGMPEHEQYF
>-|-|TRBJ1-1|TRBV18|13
TGTGCCAGCTCACATAGTCGGGACACTGAAGCTTTCTTT
CASSHSRDTEAFF
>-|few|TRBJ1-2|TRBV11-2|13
TGTGCCAGCAGCGCTATGTCCCTCTATGGCTACACCTTC
CASSAMSLYGYTF
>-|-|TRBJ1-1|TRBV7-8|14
TGTGCCAGCAGCTCCCAAGCTGGGAACACTGAAGCTTTCTTT
CASSSQAGNTEAFF
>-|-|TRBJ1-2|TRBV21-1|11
TGTGCCCTTTGGAGTCCCTATGGCTACACCTTC
CALWSPYGYTF
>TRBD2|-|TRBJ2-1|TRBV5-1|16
TGCGCCAGCAGCTTGGCCCCCACGCGGGGGGACAATGAGCAGTTCTTC
CASSLAPTRGDNEQFF
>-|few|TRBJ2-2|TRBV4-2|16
TGTGCCAGCAGCCAAGGGCAGGGGATGAGAACCGGGGAGCTGTTTTTT
CASSQGQGMRTGELFF
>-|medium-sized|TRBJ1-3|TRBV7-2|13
TGTGCCAGCAGCTTAGGCGGGGGAAACACCATATATTTT
CASSLGGGNTIYF
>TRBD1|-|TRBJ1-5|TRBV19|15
TGTGCCAGTCGCACAGGGGGGACGAGCAATCAGCCCCAGCATTTT
CASRTGGTSNQPQHF
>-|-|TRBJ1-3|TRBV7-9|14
TGTGCCAGCAGCCTGGACAGTTCTGGAAACACCATATATTTT
CASSLDSSGNTIYF
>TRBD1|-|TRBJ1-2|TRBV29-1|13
TGCAGCGCCCGACAGGGGACTTGGGATGGCTACACCTTC
CSARQGTWDGYTF
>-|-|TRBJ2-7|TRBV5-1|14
TGCGCCAGCAGCTTGGAACCTAGCTCCTACGAGCAGTACTTC
CASSLEPSSYEQYF
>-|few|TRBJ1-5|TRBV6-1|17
TGTGCCAGCAGTGATATTCGCGGGGGGCTCTACAATCAGCCCCAGCATTTT
CASSDIRGGLYNQPQHF
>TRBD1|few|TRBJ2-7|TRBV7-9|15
TGTGCCAGCAGCTTCGACAGGGGGCTCTCCTACGAGCAGTACTTC
CASSFDRGLSYEQYF
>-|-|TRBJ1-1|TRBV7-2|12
TGTGCCAGCAGCTCCAGACCAGGTGAAGCTTTCTTT
CASSSRPGEAFF
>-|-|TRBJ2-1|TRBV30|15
TGTGCCTCCAGCTACAGGCGGTATTCCTACAATGAGCAGTTCTTC
CASSYRRYSYNEQFF
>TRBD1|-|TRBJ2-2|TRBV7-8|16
TGTGCCAGCAGCCGCGATCAGGGGGCGCCTAACGGGGAGCTGTTTTTT
CASSRDQGAPNGELFF
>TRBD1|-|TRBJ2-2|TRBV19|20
TGTGCCAGTAGGGGAAAGGGACAGGGGGCGCTTATTTCACCGAACGGGGAGCTGTTTTTT
CASRGKGQGALISPNGELFF
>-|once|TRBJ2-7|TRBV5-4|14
TGTGCCAGCAGCCAAGACTCTTACTCCTACGAGCAGTACTTC
CASSQDSYSYEQYF
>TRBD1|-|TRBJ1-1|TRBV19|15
TGTGCCAGTAGTAAAACAGGGGCTCTGAGTGATGGGGCTTTCTTT
CASSKTGALSDGAFF
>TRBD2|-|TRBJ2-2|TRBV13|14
TGTGCCACCACTAGCGGGAGGGCCCCCGGGGAGCTGTTTTTT
CATTSGRAPGELFF
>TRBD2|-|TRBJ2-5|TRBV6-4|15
TGTGCCGGATCGCTTCTACTAGCGAACCAAGAGACCCAGTACTTC
CAGSLLLANQETQYF
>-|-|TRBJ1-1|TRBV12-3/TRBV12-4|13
TGTGCCAGCAGCAAGAACATGAACACTGAAGCTTTCTTT
CASSKNMNTEAFF
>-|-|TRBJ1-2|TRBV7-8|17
TGTGCCAGCAGCTTAGATCCGACAGGAGACCCTAACTATGGCTACACCTTC
CASSLDPTGDPNYGYTF
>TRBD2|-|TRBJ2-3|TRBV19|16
TGTGCCAGTAGTCCTAGACTAGCGGGGGACTCAGATACGCAGTATTTT
CASSPRLAGDSDTQYF
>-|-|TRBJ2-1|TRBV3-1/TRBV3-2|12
TGTGCCAGCAGCCCCTGTTCCTATGAGCAGTTCTTC
CASSPCSYEQFF
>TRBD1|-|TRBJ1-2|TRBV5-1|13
TGCGCCAGCACATCGGGACAGGCCTATGGCTACACCTTC
CASTSGQAYGYTF
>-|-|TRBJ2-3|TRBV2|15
TGTGCCAGCAGTCGCAGGGATCTCCTCACAGATACGCAGTATTTT
CASSRRDLLTDTQYF